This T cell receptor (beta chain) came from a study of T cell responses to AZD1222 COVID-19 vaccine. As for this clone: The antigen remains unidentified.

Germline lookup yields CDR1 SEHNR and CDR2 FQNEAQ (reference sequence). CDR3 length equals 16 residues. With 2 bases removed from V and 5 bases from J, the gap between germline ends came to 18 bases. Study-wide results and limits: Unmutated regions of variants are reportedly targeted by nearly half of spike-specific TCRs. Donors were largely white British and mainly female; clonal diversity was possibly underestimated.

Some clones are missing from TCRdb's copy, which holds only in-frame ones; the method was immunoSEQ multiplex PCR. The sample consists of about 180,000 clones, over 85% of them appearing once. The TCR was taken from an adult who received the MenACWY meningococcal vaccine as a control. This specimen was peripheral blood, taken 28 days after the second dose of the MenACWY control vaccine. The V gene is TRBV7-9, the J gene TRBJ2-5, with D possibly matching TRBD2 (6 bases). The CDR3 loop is CASSLQAGTSSETQYF. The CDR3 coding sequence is TGTGCCAGCAGCTTACAAGCCGGGACTTCGAGCGAGACCCAGTACTTC.